This T cell receptor (beta chain) was retrieved from a study of T cell changes during pregnancy in multiple sclerosis. Sequencing was performed with immunoSEQ multiplex PCR; in TCRdb, only in-frame clones are kept and a portion is missing. Of around 73,000 clones listed, 85% to 95% are singletons. Sequencing used peripheral blood, obtained in the third trimester of pregnancy. The TCR was taken from a female donor in good health, enrolled as a control in a pregnancy study.

This CDR3 is CASSILGANYGYTF. The DNA of the CDR3 is TGTGCCAGTAGTATCCTGGGAGCTAACTATGGCTACACCTTC. The chain has TRBV19 and TRBJ1-2; D is uncertain. CDR1 is LNHDA, CDR2 SQIVND, per germline (reference sequence). The CDR3 sequence is 14 residues long. Trimming shortened V by 3 bases and J by 0 bases, and 8 bases separated the two germline ends. The variable domain in full, with the rest retrieved from reference TRBV19 and TRBJ1-2, is DGGITQSPKYLFRKEGQNVTLSCEQNLNHDAMYWYRQDPGQGLRLIYYSQIVNDFQKGDIAEGYSVSREKKESFPLTVTSAQKNPTAFYLCASSILGANYGYTFGSGTRLTVV.